Sequencing of this T cell receptor beta chain was carried out in a study of T cells in Graves' hyperthyroidism and ophthalmopathy. Findings and caveats of the study: Most thyroid-expanded clonotypes above 0.001 were also found in blood. A 13 V-J model separated ophthalmopathy from stable hyperthyroidism.

This clonotype was detected only a few times. Its antigen is as yet unknown. TCR beta CDR3 regions were amplified from RNA. When the TCR CDR3 underwent first-round RT-PCR, the HTBI primer set was used. TCRdb itself ran the multiplex PCR reads through MiXCR, one entry per CDR3 protein. In the table there are hundreds of thousands of distinct CDR3 sequences, about 12% of which are singletons. This TCR was sampled from a woman between 18 and 30 years old with Graves' hyperthyroidism. The sequenced sample was blood.

The CDR3 bases are TGTGCCAGCGGGGGGCCAGCTCGCTCCTATAATTCACCCCTCCACTTT. Protein sequence: CASGGPARSYNSPLHF. This chain links TRBV5-5 with TRBJ1-6; tentatively, D is TRBD1 (6 bases). V lost 7 bases and J 0 bases, leaving 14 bases between the germline ends. Germline CDR1 and CDR2: SGHKS and YYEKEE (reference sequence). This CDR3 spans 16 amino acids. The full variable domain, with the rest looked up from reference TRBV5-5 and TRBJ1-6, is DAGVTQSPTHLIKTRGQQVTLRCSPISGHKSVSWYQQVLGQGPQFIFQYYEKEERGRGNFPDRFSARQFPNYSSELNVNALLLGDSALYLCASGGPARSYNSPLHFGNGTRLTVT.